These 14 T cell receptor beta chains were sequenced from one sample in a study of tumor-infiltrating lymphocytes in glioblastoma multiforme. TCR beta libraries were built from RNA through three nested multiplex PCR rounds using modified ARM-PCR. TCRdb re-analysed the multiplex PCR reads in MiXCR, keeping a single row per CDR3 protein. This repertoire shows approximately 20,000 distinct CDR3 sequences, around 68% found once; its top ten account for roughly 18%. The sample consisted of peripheral blood. The source of these receptors is a male donor with glioblastoma.

This clonotype has ten or more counts. The CDR3 sequence: CASSLVRLAGNNEQFF. DNA for the CDR3: TGCGCCAGCAGCTTGGTGAGACTAGCGGGTAACAATGAGCAGTTCTTC. The rearrangement uses TRBV5-1 and TRBJ2-1; 10 positions agree with TRBD2. This CDR3 has 16 amino acids. V dropped 0 bases and J dropped 5; count of bases not matched to a gene: 5. Germline V gene lookup returns CDR1 SGHRS and CDR2 YFSETQ.

As regards this clonotype: This likely comes from a read error, as the CDR3 has no conserved phenylalanine or tryptophan at its end. V usage is TRBV11-3 and J usage is TRBJ2-1, with D maybe TRBD2 (6 bases). The CDR3 extends over 14 amino acids. Germline-derived CDR1 and CDR2 are SGHNT and YENEEA. DNA of the CDR3: TGCGCCAGCAGTCTGACTAGTGGAAACAATGAGCAGTTCCTC. This sequence encodes CASSLTSGNNEQFL.

About this clonotype: A read error may produce the germline difference seen at one junction end. The chain links TRBV29-1 to TRBJ2-5; D not resolved. Germline loops: CDR1 SQVTM, CDR2 ANQGSEA. The CDR3 covers 12 residues. The chain's CDR3 is CSVGGIQESQYF. The CDR3 nucleotides are TGCAGCGTTGGAGGTATCCAAGAGTCCCAGTACTTC.

Of note for this clonotype: This may come from a read error, since a much larger clone is one base off. The chain combines TRBV5-1 with TRBJ2-1; a possible D gene is TRBD2 (6 bases). The CDR3 loop spans 12 amino acids. CDR1 and CDR2 from the germline V gene are SGHRS and YFSETQ. DNA for the CDR3: TGCGCCAGCAGCTTGGCCGGGAGTGAGCAGCTCTTC. Amino acids: CASSLAGSEQLF.

With regard to this clonotype: Mismatch with germline at one junction end may stem from a read error. The V gene is TRBV10-3, the J gene TRBJ1-2; maybe TRBD1 (5 bases). The CDR3 loop spans 13 amino acids. Germline lookup yields CDR1 ENHRY and CDR2 SYGVKD. This CDR3 reads CAIRAQTVYGYTF. The CDR3 DNA reads TGTGCCATCAGGGCGCAGACAGTCTATGGTTACACCTTC.

This clonotype was seen many times. This sequence joins TRBV28 and TRBJ2-1; no clear D gene. This CDR3 has 17 amino acids. Germline V lookup: CDR1 MDHEN, CDR2 SYDVKM. V dropped 1 base and J dropped 0 bases, with 13 bases sitting between them. The CDR3 here is CASSLLVVSSSYNEQFF. CDR3 DNA sequence: TGTGCCAGCAGTTTATTAGTGGTAAGCAGCTCCTACAATGAGCAGTTCTTC.

About this clonotype: This may be a read error, as it is one base from a much larger clone. Here the CDR3 DNA reads TGTGCCAGCAGTTCCAGCACAGATACGCTGTATTTT. Protein product: CASSSSTDTLYF. This chain links TRBV28 with TRBJ2-3, with unresolved D. Germline CDR1 reads MDHEN; CDR2 reads SYDVKM. The CDR3 runs to 12 residues.

As to this clonotype: Mismatch with germline at one junction end may stem from a read error. The V gene is TRBV11-2, the J gene TRBJ1-6, with 8 bases that match TRBD1. Germline V gene data show CDR1 as SGHAT and CDR2 as FQNNGV. This CDR3 comprises 12 residues. CDR3 loop: CASRQGESHLQF. The CDR3 DNA is TGTGCCAGCAGACAGGGGGAGTCACACCTCCAATTT.

To note about this clonotype: One junction end disagrees with the germline gene, perhaps due to a read error. The rearrangement links TRBV30 to TRBJ1-3, with a weak D call TRBD1 (6 bases). The CDR3 loop spans 13 amino acids. Germline V gene data show CDR1 as GTSNPN and CDR2 as SVGIG (reference sequence). For the CDR3, the DNA is TGTGCCTGGAGTCGGACAGCGGGAAGCACCATATATTTT. This encodes CAWSRTAGSTIYF.

As for this clonotype: The CDR3 ends on some other residue instead of the conserved phenylalanine or tryptophan, so this is likely a read error. This chain links TRBV11-2 with TRBJ1-2; 11 positions match TRBD1. Germline assignment: CDR1 SGHAT and CDR2 FQNNGV. V shed 3 bases, J shed 3 bases, and the junction held 6 bases outside the gene matches. This CDR3 has 16 amino acids. CDR3 sequence: CASSFGQGALDYGYTS. CDR3 coding DNA: TGTGCCAGCAGCTTTGGACAGGGGGCGTTAGACTATGGCTACACCTCC.

Remarks on this clonotype: One end of the junction varies from germline; a read error may be responsible. This chain joins TRBV11-2 and TRBJ2-1; TRBD2 agrees at 8 bases. The CDR3 runs to 15 residues. Germline values: CDR1 SGHAT, CDR2 FQNNGV. This CDR3 reads CAGSLGTAGGNEQFF. The CDR3 DNA sequence: TGTGCCGGCAGCTTAGGTACGGCGGGGGGAAATGAGCAGTTCTTC. Supplemented by reference TRBV11-2 and TRBJ2-1, the full variable domain reads EAGVAQSPRYKIIEKRQSVAFWCNPISGHATLYWYQQILGQGPKLLIQFQNNGVVDDSQLPKDRFSAERLKGVDSTLKIQPAKLEDSAVYLCAGSLGTAGGNEQFFGPGTRLTVL.

This chain links TRBV20-1 with TRBJ2-3; D not certain. Germline V gene data show CDR1 as DFQATT and CDR2 as SNEGSKA (reference sequence). Trimming took 6 bases from V and 5 from J, leaving 12 bases between them. CDR3 length: 12 residues. Here the CDR3 reads CSAPRIGDTQYF. The CDR3 coding sequence is TGCAGTGCACCTCGGATCGGAGATACGCAGTATTTT.

On this clonotype: One end of the junction does not line up with germline, which may come from a read error. The chain joins TRBV5-5 to TRBJ2-7, with 11 bases aligning to TRBD2. The CDR3 spans 15 residues. Germline-derived CDR1 and CDR2 are SGHKS and YYEKEE (reference sequence). The CDR3 DNA is TGTGCCAGCAATCCTGGGACTAGCGGTGCCTACGAGCTGTACTTC. Its translation: CASNPGTSGAYELYF.

This chain connects TRBV29-1 to TRBJ2-7; 7 nucleotides match TRBD2. The CDR3 runs to 14 residues. V lost 3 bases, J lost 5 bases, and 10 bases stayed unmatched. Germline V gives CDR1 SQVTM, CDR2 ANQGSEA. CDR3 residues: CSVDGASGYNEQYF. Written as DNA, the CDR3 is TGCAGCGTTGATGGCGCTAGCGGATACAACGAGCAGTACTTC.